What follows are 24 T cell receptor beta chains derived from one specimen sequenced in a study of technical replicates of blood from several donors (TCRdb year 2017). Library generation was performed with the immunoSEQ multiplex PCR assay. This immuneACCESS table, as held by TCRdb, lists in-frame sequences with V and J called but not all clones. Of the missing ones, under half trace to an unresolved V gene in checked studies; the others have no known cause. The sample table holds tens of thousands of clones, of which roughly 94% were seen once. The ten largest clones represent roughly 0.22% of the sample. The sequencing sample was made of T cells isolated from PBMCs. The receptors shown here come from a human donor in good health.

The chain carries TRBV5-1 and TRBJ2-1, with D possibly TRBD1 on 7 matching bases. In germline, CDR1 is SGHRS, CDR2 YFSETQ. The CDR3 spans 15 residues. Trimming cost V 10 bases and J 5 bases, with 22 bases left between them. The CDR3 protein is CAGSRGDSLNNEQFF. CDR3 in DNA: TGCGCCGGTAGTAGGGGGGACAGTTTAAACAATGAGCAGTTCTTC.

This clone was picked up a small number of times. The chain employs TRBV29-1 and TRBJ2-7, with 11 bases that match TRBD2. Trimming removed 5 bases from V and 6 bases from J; junction bases left unmatched: 9. Germline CDR1 is SQVTM and CDR2 is ANQGSEA. The CDR3 totals 14 residues. The CDR3 nucleotides read TGCAGCGTTTCGAATAGCGGGAGGGCTGCCGAGCAGTACTTC. Amino acids: CSVSNSGRAAEQYF.

A few counts support this clone. V and J are TRBV11-1 and TRBJ1-2, with 8 bases that match TRBD1. Germline loops: CDR1 SGHAT, CDR2 FQDESV (reference sequence). V shed 5 bases and J 4 bases; nucleotides not matched to a gene: 3. The CDR3 is made up of 13 amino acids. CDR3: CASSLGQAYGYTF. The CDR3 DNA is TGTGCCAGCAGCCTGGGACAGGCCTATGGCTACACCTTC.

This clone was seen only once. The rearrangement uses TRBV10-3 and TRBJ2-7, with 7 bases matching TRBD2. The CDR3 totals 16 residues. The trim removed 0 bases at V and 0 bases at J, leaving 5 bases unmatched. Germline CDR1 and CDR2: ENHRY and SYGVKD. The CDR3 sequence is CAISESEGGGSYEQYF. DNA for the CDR3: TGTGCCATCAGTGAGTCGGAGGGCGGGGGCTCCTACGAGCAGTACTTC.

The genes are TRBV15 and TRBJ2-1, with 11 bases identical to TRBD2. The V and J ends lost 8 bases and 3 bases, in that order; junction bases with no gene match: 12. This CDR3 is built from 17 residues. The germline V gene has CDR1 LNHNV and CDR2 YYDKDF (reference sequence). CDR3 amino acids: CATRPGLAGGHYNEQFF. CDR3 coding DNA: TGTGCCACCCGGCCCGGGCTAGCGGGAGGCCACTACAATGAGCAGTTCTTC. Complete variable domain (other parts from reference TRBV15 and TRBJ2-1): DAMVIQNPRYQVTQFGKPVTLSCSQTLNHNVMYWYQQKSSQAPKLLFHYYDKDFNNEADTPDNFQSRRPNTSFCFLDIRSPGLGDTAMYLCATRPGLAGGHYNEQFFGPGTRLTVL.

The rearrangement uses TRBV6-9 and TRBJ2-5; TRBD2 matches 7 bases. V lost 2 bases and J lost 2; bases outside the gene matches: 2. CDR3 length equals 14 residues. CDR1 and CDR2 (germline): MNHGY, SVAAGI. This chain's CDR3 is CASSYREVQETQYF. The DNA of the CDR3 is TGTGCCAGCAGTTATCGGGAGGTACAAGAGACCCAGTACTTC.

This sequence joins TRBV6-6 and TRBJ2-5; TRBD1 is a possible D gene (6 bases). The CDR3 spans 14 residues. Trimming shortened V by 2 bases and J by 5 bases, and 12 bases separated the two germline ends. Germline assignment: CDR1 MNHNY and CDR2 SVGAGI (reference sequence). As DNA, the CDR3 is TGTGCCAGCAGTTACACAGGGTACAGGGAGACCCAGTACTTC. This gives the protein CASSYTGYRETQYF.

The J gene is TRBJ2-3, the V gene TRBV5-1; 8 positions agree with TRBD1. The germline gives CDR1 SGHRS, CDR2 YFSETQ. V shed 0 bases, J shed 4 bases, and the junction held 1 base outside the gene matches. This CDR3 spans 14 amino acids. The CDR3 loop is CASSLDRGADTQYF. CDR3 DNA sequence: TGCGCCAGCAGCTTGGACAGGGGGGCAGATACGCAGTATTTT.

The chain has TRBV7-6 and TRBJ2-7, with 8 bases that match TRBD1. This CDR3 is 16 amino acids long. J was trimmed by 3 bases and V by 4 bases; bases with no gene match: 11. Germline V gives CDR1 SGHVS, CDR2 FNYEAQ. The CDR3 DNA reads TGTGCCAGCAGCTCGGGTGGAGGGACAGGATTCTACGAGCAGTACTTC. Translated: CASSSGGGTGFYEQYF.

The chain links TRBV10-3 to TRBJ1-2; the D gene is possibly TRBD1 (6 bases). CDR1 ENHRY and CDR2 SYGVKD come from the germline V gene. The CDR3 has 16 amino acids. V gave up 6 bases and J gave up 0 bases, with 17 bases separating them. CDR3 DNA sequence: TGTGCCATCAGCGAGCCAACAGGGAAAGCTAACTATGGCTACACCTTC. This codes for CAISEPTGKANYGYTF.

The CDR3 bases are TGCGCCAGCAGCTTACCTTCCGGCACAGGGCGGGATGGCTACACCTTC. Translation: CASSLPSGTGRDGYTF. The V call is TRBV5-1, the J call TRBJ1-2; D is possibly TRBD1 (6 bases). Between the trimmed V and J ends, which lost 2 bases and 6 bases, there was a span of 20 bases. Per the germline V gene, CDR1 is SGHRS and CDR2 is YFSETQ. The CDR3 consists of 16 residues.

The rearrangement uses TRBV5-5 and TRBJ2-5, with D possibly TRBD1 on 6 matching bases. Germline CDR1 SGHKS, CDR2 YYEKEE (reference sequence). Trimming removed 2 bases from V and 1 base from J, with 18 bases in between. This CDR3 region has 17 residues. The CDR3 spells CASSLTGLGMVQETQYF. Here the CDR3 DNA reads TGTGCCAGCAGCTTAACAGGGTTGGGAATGGTCCAAGAGACCCAGTACTTC.

In its sample, this clone was seen once. V gene TRBV10-1 combines with J gene TRBJ2-7; tentatively, D is TRBD2 (7 bases). CDR1 WNHNN and CDR2 SYGVQD come from the germline V gene (reference sequence). The CDR3 consists of 15 residues. Trimming cost V 2 bases and J 2 bases, with 13 bases left between them. This CDR3 is CASSEGGGRTYEQYF. CDR3 DNA: TGCGCCAGCAGTGAGGGGGGGGGCCGAACCTACGAGCAGTACTTC.

The chain has TRBV5-1 and TRBJ2-7, with TRBD1 as a possible D gene (6 bases). The CDR3 covers 15 residues. Germline CDR1 reads SGHRS; CDR2 reads YFSETQ. Trimming shortened V by 0 bases and J by 5 bases, and 15 bases separated the two germline ends. The CDR3 coding sequence is TGCGCCAGCAGCTTGGACGGACAGAGGGTCCACGAGCAGTACTTC. This gives the protein CASSLDGQRVHEQYF.

The chain employs TRBV5-1 and TRBJ2-1; maybe TRBD2 (6 bases). Trimming removed 0 bases from V and 8 bases from J, with 15 bases in between. Germline CDR1 is SGHRS and CDR2 is YFSETQ. The CDR3 extends over 15 amino acids. The chain's CDR3 is CASSLVVGLLDEQFF. The CDR3 nucleotides read TGCGCCAGCAGCTTGGTAGTAGGACTACTCGATGAGCAGTTCTTC.

V gene TRBV9 combines with J gene TRBJ2-1; weak D call: TRBD1 (5 bases). V gave up 0 bases and J gave up 6 bases, with 10 bases separating them. Germline V gives CDR1 SGDLS, CDR2 YYNGEE. The CDR3 is 14 amino acids. The CDR3 protein is CASSVEEGANEQFF. The DNA of the CDR3 is TGTGCCAGCAGCGTAGAAGAAGGGGCCAATGAGCAGTTCTTC. The variable domain in full, completed from reference TRBV9 and TRBJ2-1, reads DSGVTQTPKHLITATGQRVTLRCSPRSGDLSVYWYQQSLDQGLQFLIQYYNGEERAKGNILERFSAQQFPDLHSELNLSSLELGDSALYFCASSVEEGANEQFFGPGTRLTVL.

With respect to this clone: At one end the junction does not follow the germline gene, possibly because of a read error. The chain has TRBV7-9 and TRBJ2-3, with 9 positions matching TRBD2. There are 14 residues in the CDR3. CDR1 SEHNR and CDR2 FQNEAQ come from the germline V gene (reference sequence). The CDR3 bases are TGTGCCAGCAGCATAGCGGGAGCGTCAGATACGCAGTATTTT. Translating it yields CASSIAGASDTQYF. The full variable domain, its missing parts supplied by reference TRBV7-9 and TRBJ2-3, is DTGVSQNPRHKITKRGQNVTFRCDPISEHNRLYWYRQTLGQGPEFLTYFQNEAQLEKSRLLSDRFSAERPKGSFSTLEIQRTEQGDSAMYLCASSIAGASDTQYFGPGTRLTVL.

The chain couples TRBV7-9 to TRBJ2-7; D gene uncertain. The germline V gene has CDR1 SEHNR and CDR2 FQNEAQ (reference sequence). Trimming cost V 5 bases and J 0 bases, with 14 bases left between them. The CDR3 runs 15 residues. The CDR3 spells CASSRGTSSSYEQYF. The CDR3 nucleotides read TGTGCCAGCAGCAGAGGAACATCGAGCTCCTACGAGCAGTACTTC.

CDR3 nucleotides: TGTGCCAGCAGCTTATCAGTTCACTATGGCTACACCTTC. Amino acid sequence: CASSLSVHYGYTF. The chain joins TRBV7-9 to TRBJ1-2; no firm D call. This CDR3 is built from 13 residues. Germline lookup yields CDR1 SEHNR and CDR2 FQNEAQ (reference sequence). Trimming shortened V by 2 bases and J by 3 bases, and 7 bases separated the two germline ends. Full variable domain (outside the CDR3, taken from reference TRBV7-9 and TRBJ1-2): DTGVSQNPRHKITKRGQNVTFRCDPISEHNRLYWYRQTLGQGPEFLTYFQNEAQLEKSRLLSDRFSAERPKGSFSTLEIQRTEQGDSAMYLCASSLSVHYGYTFGSGTRLTVV.

The chain joins TRBV5-6 to TRBJ2-7; tentative D call: TRBD2 (6 bases). Looked up from germline, CDR1 is SGHDT and CDR2 is YYEEEE. Trimming took 0 bases from V and 3 from J, leaving 10 bases between them. The CDR3 covers 14 residues. This chain's CDR3 is CASSLGGDFYEQYF. In DNA form, the CDR3 reads TGTGCCAGCAGCTTGGGAGGGGACTTCTACGAGCAGTACTTC.

The rearrangement links TRBV7-6 to TRBJ2-1; TRBD2 agrees at 7 bases. The CDR3 contains 15 residues. Germline values: CDR1 SGHVS, CDR2 FNYEAQ. Unmatched junction bases numbered 4, after V lost 5 bases and J lost 0 bases. CDR3 bases: TGTGCCAGCAGCCCCGGGACTAACTCCTACAATGAGCAGTTCTTC. Protein: CASSPGTNSYNEQFF.

The chain joins TRBV9 to TRBJ1-1, with no clear D. The germline V gene has CDR1 SGDLS and CDR2 YYNGEE. The CDR3 has 12 amino acids. Trimming shortened V by 4 bases and J by 7 bases, and 11 bases separated the two germline ends. CDR3 residues: CASSPMRDEAFF. The CDR3 nucleotides read TGTGCCAGCAGCCCCATGCGGGATGAAGCTTTCTTT.

The chain links TRBV5-1 to TRBJ1-2, with TRBD1 as a possible D gene (5 bases). The CDR3 totals 15 residues. Germline-derived CDR1 and CDR2 are SGHRS and YFSETQ. V was trimmed by 1 base and J by 0 bases, leaving 10 bases between them. CDR3 in DNA: TGCGCCAGCAGCTTGACAGGCAACACTAACTATGGCTACACCTTC. Encoded protein: CASSLTGNTNYGYTF.

This rearrangement joins TRBV7-3 to TRBJ1-5, with 8 bases lining up with TRBD1. CDR1 is SGHTA, CDR2 FQGTGA, per germline. The V and J ends lost 6 bases and 6 bases, in that order; junction bases with no gene match: 4. The CDR3 sequence is 13 residues long. The CDR3 DNA reads TGTGCCAGCAGTTCCGACAGGGGTCAGCCCCAGCATTTT. It translates to CASSSDRGQPQHF. Full variable domain (missing parts from reference TRBV7-3 and TRBJ1-5): GAGVSQTPSNKVTEKGKYVELRCDPISGHTALYWYRQSLGQGPEFLIYFQGTGAADDSGLPNDRFFAVRPEGSVSTLKIQRTERGDSAVYLCASSSDRGQPQHFGDGTRLSIL.